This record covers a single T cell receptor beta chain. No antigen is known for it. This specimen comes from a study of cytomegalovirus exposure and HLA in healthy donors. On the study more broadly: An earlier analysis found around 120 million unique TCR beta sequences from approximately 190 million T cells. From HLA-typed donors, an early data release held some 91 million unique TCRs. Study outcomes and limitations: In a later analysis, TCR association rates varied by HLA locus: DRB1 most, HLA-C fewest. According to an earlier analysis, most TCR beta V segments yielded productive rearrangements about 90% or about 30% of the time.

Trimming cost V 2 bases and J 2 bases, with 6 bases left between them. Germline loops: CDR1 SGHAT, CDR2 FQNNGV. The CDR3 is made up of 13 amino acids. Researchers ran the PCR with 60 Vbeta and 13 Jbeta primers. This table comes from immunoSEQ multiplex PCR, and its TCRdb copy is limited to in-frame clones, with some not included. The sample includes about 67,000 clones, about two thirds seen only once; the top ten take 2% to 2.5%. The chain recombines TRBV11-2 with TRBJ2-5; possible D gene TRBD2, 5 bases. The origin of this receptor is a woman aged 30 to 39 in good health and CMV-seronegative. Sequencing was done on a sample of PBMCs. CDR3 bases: TGTGCCAGCAGCTTACGAGGGCAAGAGACCCAGTACTTC. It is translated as CASSLRGQETQYF.